A single T cell receptor beta chain is shown here with its context. Data came from immunoSEQ multiplex PCR; TCRdb stores just in-frame clones and leaves some out. The sample has around 65,000 clones, roughly 80% seen once. The CDR3 sequence is 14 residues long. V lost 1 base to trimming and J lost 5 bases, with 10 bases between them. Germline loops: CDR1 SGHDT, CDR2 YYEEEE. The data were taken from a study of blood T cell repertoires in COVID-19. Source material: peripheral blood. The chain employs TRBV5-6 and TRBJ1-5, with D maybe TRBD1 (5 bases). This receptor was identified in a man between 60 and 75 years old with acute or convalescent COVID-19. Here the CDR3 reads CASSLQGGDQPQHF. Written as DNA, the CDR3 is TGTGCCAGCAGCTTGCAGGGAGGAGATCAGCCCCAGCATTTT.